This T cell receptor (beta chain) was sequenced for a study of blood T cell repertoires in COVID-19. Across the study: Spain, Italy and the United States supplied samples that represented acute and convalescent COVID-19.

With 6 bases removed from V and 4 bases from J, the gap between germline ends came to 8 bases. From germline, CDR1 is MNHEY and CDR2 SVGAGI. CDR3 length equals 12 residues. Produced via immunoSEQ multiplex PCR; TCRdb's table is partial and in-frame only. The table lists around 250,000 clones, around 90% of them singletons. This rearrangement joins TRBV6-5 to TRBJ2-3; possibly TRBD1 for D (5 bases). The sequenced sample was peripheral blood. This TCR was recovered from a woman in her 70s with active or convalescent COVID-19. CDR3 sequence reads: CASRPGPDTQYF. Here the CDR3 DNA reads TGTGCCAGCAGGCCAGGGCCAGATACGCAGTATTTT.